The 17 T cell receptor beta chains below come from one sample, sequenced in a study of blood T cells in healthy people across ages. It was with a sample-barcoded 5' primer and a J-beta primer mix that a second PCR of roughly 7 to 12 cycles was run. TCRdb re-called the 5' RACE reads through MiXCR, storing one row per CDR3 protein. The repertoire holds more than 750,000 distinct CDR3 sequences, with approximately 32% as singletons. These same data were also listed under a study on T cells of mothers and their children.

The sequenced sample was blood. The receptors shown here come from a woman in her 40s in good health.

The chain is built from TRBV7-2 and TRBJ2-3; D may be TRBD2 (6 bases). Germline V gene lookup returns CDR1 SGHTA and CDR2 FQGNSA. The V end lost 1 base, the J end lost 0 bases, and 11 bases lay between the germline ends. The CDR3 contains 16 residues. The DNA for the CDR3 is TGTGCCAGCAGCTTAGGCCTAGCGCTAAGCACAGATACGCAGTATTTT. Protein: CASSLGLALSTDTQYF.

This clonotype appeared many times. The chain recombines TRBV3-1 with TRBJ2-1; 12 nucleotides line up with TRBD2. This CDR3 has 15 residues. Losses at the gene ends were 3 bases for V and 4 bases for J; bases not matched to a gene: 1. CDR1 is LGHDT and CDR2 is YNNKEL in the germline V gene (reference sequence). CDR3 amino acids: CASSQTSGGYNEQFF. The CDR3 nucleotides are TGTGCCAGCAGCCAGACTAGCGGGGGATACAATGAGCAGTTCTTC.

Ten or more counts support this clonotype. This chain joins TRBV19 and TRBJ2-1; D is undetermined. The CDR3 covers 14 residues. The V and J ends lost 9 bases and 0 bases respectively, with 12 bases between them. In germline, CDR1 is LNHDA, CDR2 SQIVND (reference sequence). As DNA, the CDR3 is TGTGCCAGCAGCCGATCTAGCTCCTACAATGAGCAGTTCTTC. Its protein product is CASSRSSSYNEQFF.

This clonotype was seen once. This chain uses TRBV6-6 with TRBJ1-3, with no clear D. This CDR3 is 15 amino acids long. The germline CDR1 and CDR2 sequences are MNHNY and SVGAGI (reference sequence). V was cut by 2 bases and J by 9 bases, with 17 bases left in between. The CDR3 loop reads CASSYDRSSLRTIYF. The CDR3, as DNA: TGTGCCAGCAGTTACGATAGGTCATCGTTACGCACCATATATTTT.

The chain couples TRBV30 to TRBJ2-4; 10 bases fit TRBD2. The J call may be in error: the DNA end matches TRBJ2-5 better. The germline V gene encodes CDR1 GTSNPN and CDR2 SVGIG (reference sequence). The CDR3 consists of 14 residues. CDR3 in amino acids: CASPLAGSSQTQYF. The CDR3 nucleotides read TGTGCCTCTCCACTAGCGGGGAGCTCCCAGACCCAGTACTTC.

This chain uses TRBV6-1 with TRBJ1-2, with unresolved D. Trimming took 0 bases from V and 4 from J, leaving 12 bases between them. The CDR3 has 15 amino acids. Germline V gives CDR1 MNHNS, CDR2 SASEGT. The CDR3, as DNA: TGTGCCAGCAGTGAAGCGGGCGGCGGCAGCTATGGCTACACCTTC. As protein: CASSEAGGGSYGYTF.

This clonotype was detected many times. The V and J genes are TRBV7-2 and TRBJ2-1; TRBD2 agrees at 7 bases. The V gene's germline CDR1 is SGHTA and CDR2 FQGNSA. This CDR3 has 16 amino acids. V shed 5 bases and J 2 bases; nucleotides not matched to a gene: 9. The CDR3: CASSPSMSGAYNEQFF. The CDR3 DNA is TGTGCCAGCAGCCCGTCTATGAGCGGGGCCTACAATGAGCAGTTCTTC.

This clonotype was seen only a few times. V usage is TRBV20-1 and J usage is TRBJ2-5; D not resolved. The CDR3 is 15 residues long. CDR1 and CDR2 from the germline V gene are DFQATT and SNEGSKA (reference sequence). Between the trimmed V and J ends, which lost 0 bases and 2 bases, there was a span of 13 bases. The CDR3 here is CSARDASVPQETQYF. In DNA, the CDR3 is TGCAGTGCTAGAGATGCCTCCGTTCCGCAAGAGACCCAGTACTTC.

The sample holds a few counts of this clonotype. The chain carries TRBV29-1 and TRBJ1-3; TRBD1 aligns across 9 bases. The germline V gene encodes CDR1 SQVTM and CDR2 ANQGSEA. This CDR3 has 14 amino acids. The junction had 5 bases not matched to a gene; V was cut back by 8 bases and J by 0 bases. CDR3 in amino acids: CSIRQGGSGNTIYF. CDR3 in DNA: TGCAGCATAAGACAGGGGGGCTCTGGAAACACCATATATTTT.

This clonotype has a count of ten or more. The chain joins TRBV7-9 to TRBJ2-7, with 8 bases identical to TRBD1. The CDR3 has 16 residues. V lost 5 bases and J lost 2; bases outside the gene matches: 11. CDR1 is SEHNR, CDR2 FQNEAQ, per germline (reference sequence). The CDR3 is CASSGQGTGNAYEQYF. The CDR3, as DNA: TGTGCCAGCAGCGGCCAGGGGACAGGCAATGCCTACGAGCAGTACTTC.

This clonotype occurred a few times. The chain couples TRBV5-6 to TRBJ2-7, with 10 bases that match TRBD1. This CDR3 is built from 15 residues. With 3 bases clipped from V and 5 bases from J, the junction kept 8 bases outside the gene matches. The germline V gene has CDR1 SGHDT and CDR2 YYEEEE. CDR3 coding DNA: TGTGCCAGCAGCTCCCGGGGGACAGGGGTTAACGAGCAGTACTTC. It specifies CASSSRGTGVNEQYF.

This CDR3 reads CASSLAPTQSYTGELFF. The CDR3, as DNA: TGTGCCAGCAGCTTAGCCCCTACTCAGAGTTACACCGGGGAGCTGTTTTTT. The chain is built from TRBV7-9 and TRBJ2-2; no clear D. The germline V gene has CDR1 SEHNR and CDR2 FQNEAQ (reference sequence). V lost 0 bases and J lost 3, with 14 bases in between. The CDR3 has 17 residues.

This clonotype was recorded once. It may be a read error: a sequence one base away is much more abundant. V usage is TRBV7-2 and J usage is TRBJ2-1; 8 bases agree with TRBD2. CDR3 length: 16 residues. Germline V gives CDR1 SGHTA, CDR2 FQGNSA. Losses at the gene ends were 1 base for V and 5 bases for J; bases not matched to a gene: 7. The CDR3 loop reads CASSLGSAGGDNEQFF. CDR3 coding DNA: TGTGCCAGCAGCTTAGGGTCGGCGGGGGGAGACAATGAGCAGTTCTTC.

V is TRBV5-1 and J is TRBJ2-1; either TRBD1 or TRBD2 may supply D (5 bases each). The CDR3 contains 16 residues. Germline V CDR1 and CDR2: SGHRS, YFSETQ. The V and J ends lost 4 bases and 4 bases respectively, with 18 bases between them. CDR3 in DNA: TGCGCCAGCAGCGTAAGCATCGGGGCCCAATACAATGAGCAGTTCTTC. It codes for CASSVSIGAQYNEQFF.

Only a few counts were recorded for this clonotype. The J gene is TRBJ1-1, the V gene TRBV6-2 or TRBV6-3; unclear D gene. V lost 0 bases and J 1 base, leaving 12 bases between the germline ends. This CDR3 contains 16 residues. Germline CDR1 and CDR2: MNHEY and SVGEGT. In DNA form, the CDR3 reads TGTGCCAGCAGTTACTCCCTTCTCCAAGCGAACACTGAAGCTTTCTTT. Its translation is CASSYSLLQANTEAFF.

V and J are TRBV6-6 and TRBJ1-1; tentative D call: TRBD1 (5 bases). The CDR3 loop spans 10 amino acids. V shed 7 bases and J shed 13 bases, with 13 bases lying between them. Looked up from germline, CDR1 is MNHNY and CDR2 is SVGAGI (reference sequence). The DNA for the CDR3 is TGTGCCAGCATTGAGTTGACAGTTTTCTTT. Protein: CASIELTVFF.

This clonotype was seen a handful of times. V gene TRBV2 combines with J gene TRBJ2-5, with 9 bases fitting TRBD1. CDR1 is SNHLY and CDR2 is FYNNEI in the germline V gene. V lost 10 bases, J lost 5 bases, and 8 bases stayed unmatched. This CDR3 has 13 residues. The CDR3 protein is CATTRGQGETQYF. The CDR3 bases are TGTGCCACAACCCGGGGACAGGGCGAGACCCAGTACTTC. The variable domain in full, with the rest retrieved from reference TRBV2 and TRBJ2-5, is EPEVTQTPSHQVTQMGQEVILRCVPISNHLYFYWYRQILGQKVEFLVSFYNNEISEKSEIFDDQFSVERPDGSNFTLKIRSTKLEDSAMYFCATTRGQGETQYFGPGTRLLVL.